The text below deals with one TCR beta chain. Primers: 60 Vbeta forward and 13 Jbeta reverse. The protocol was immunoSEQ multiplex PCR, while the TCRdb copy is restricted to in-frame clones and leaves out a portion. The table records more than 85,000 clones, 83% of them present only once. This sample stems from a study of cytomegalovirus exposure and HLA in healthy donors. CDR1 and CDR2 from the germline V gene are ENHRY and SYGVKD. The CDR3 totals 11 residues. Trimming took 7 bases from V and 1 from J, leaving 2 bases between them. Material: PBMCs. The receptor was isolated from a man aged 18-30 years in good health and CMV-seronegative. V is TRBV10-3 and J is TRBJ1-3; D is uncertain. The CDR3 DNA follows: TGTGCCATCACGTCTGGAAACACCATATATTTT. It specifies CAITSGNTIYF.